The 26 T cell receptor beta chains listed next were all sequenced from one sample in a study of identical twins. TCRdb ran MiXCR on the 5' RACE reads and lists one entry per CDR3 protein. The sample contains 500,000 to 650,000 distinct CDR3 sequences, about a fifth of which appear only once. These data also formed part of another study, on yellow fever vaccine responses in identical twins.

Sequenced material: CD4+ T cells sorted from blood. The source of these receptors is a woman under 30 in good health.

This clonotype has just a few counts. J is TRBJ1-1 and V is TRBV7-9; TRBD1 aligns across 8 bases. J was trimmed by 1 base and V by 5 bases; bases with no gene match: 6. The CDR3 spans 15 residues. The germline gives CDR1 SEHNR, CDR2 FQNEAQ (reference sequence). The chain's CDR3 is CASSPVGQGNTEAFF. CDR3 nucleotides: TGTGCCAGCAGCCCGGTAGGACAGGGGAACACTGAAGCTTTCTTT.

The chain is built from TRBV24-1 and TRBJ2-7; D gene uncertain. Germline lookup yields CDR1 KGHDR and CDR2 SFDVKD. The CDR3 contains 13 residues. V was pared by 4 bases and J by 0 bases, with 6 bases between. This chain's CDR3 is CATSDPNSYEQYF. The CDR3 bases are TGTGCCACCAGTGACCCCAACTCCTACGAGCAGTACTTC.

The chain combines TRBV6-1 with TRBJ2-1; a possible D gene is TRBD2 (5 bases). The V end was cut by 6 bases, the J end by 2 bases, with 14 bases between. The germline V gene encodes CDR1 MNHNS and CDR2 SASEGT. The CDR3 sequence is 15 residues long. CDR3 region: CASSHFQEAYNEQFF. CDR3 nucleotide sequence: TGTGCCAGCAGCCACTTTCAGGAGGCCTACAATGAGCAGTTCTTC.

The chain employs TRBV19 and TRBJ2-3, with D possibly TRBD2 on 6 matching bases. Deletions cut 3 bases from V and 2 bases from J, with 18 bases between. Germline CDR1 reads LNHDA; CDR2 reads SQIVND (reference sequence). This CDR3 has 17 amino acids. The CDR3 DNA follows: TGTGCCAGTAGTATCGCCTCGGAGCGGGTATTCACAGATACGCAGTATTTT. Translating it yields CASSIASERVFTDTQYF. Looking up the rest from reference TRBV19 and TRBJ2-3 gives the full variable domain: DGGITQSPKYLFRKEGQNVTLSCEQNLNHDAMYWYRQDPGQGLRLIYYSQIVNDFQKGDIAEGYSVSREKKESFPLTVTSAQKNPTAFYLCASSIASERVFTDTQYFGPGTRLTVL.

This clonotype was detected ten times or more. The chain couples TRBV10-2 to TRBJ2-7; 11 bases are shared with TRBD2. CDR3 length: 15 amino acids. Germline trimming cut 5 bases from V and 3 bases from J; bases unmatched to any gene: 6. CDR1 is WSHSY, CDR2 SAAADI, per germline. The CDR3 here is CASSQTGTSGYEQYF. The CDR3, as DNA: TGCGCCAGCAGTCAGACCGGGACTAGCGGCTACGAGCAGTACTTC.

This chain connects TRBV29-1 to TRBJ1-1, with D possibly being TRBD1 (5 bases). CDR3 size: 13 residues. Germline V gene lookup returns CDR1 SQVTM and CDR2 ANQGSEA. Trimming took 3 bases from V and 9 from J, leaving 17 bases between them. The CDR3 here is CSVETTANAKAFF. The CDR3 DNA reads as TGCAGCGTTGAGACGACAGCAAATGCAAAAGCTTTCTTT.

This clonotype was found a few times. The CDR3 sequence: CASSLVIAGNNEQFF. The CDR3 coding sequence is TGCGCCAGCAGCTTGGTTATAGCGGGGAACAATGAGCAGTTCTTC. The chain carries TRBV5-1 and TRBJ2-1, with 8 bases lining up with TRBD2. The germline V gene has CDR1 SGHRS and CDR2 YFSETQ. Losses at the gene ends were 0 bases for V and 5 bases for J; bases not matched to a gene: 4. There are 15 residues in the CDR3.

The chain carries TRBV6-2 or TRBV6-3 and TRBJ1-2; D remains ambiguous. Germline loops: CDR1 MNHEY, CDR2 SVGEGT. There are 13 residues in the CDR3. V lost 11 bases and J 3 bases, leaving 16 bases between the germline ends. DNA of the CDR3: TGTGCCGGAGCCTTTAATCGAGACTATGGCTACACCTTC. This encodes CAGAFNRDYGYTF.

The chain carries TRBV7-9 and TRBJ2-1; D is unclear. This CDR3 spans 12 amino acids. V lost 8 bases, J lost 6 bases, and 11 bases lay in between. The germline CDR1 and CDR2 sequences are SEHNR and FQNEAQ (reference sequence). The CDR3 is CASGLGSNEQFF. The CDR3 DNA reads TGTGCCAGCGGCCTGGGATCCAATGAGCAGTTCTTC.

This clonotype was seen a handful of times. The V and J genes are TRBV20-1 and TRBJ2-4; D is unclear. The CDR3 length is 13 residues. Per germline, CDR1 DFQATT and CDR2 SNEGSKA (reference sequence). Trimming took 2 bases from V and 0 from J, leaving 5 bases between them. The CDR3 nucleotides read TGCAGTGCTAGATCCCTAGCCAAAAACATTCAGTACTTC. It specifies CSARSLAKNIQYF.

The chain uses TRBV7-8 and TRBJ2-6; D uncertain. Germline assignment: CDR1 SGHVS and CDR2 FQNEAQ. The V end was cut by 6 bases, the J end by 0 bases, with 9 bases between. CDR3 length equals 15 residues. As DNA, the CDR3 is TGTGCCAGCAGTCTCGGCACCTCTGGGGCCAACGTCCTGACTTTC. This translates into CASSLGTSGANVLTF.

The CDR3 reads CASSLDSGGFYNEQFF. CDR3 in DNA: TGTGCCAGCAGCTTAGATAGCGGGGGATTCTACAATGAGCAGTTCTTC. This sequence joins TRBV11-3 and TRBJ2-1; 9 bases line up with TRBD2. Germline CDR1 and CDR2: SGHNT and YENEEA. V lost 0 bases and J lost 3; bases outside the gene matches: 3. The CDR3 runs 16 residues.

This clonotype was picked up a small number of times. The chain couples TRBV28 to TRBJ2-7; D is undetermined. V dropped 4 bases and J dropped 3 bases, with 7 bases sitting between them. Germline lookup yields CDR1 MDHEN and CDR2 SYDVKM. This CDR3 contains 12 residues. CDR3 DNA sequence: TGTGCCAGCAGTTACAGACACTACGAGCAGTACTTC. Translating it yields CASSYRHYEQYF.

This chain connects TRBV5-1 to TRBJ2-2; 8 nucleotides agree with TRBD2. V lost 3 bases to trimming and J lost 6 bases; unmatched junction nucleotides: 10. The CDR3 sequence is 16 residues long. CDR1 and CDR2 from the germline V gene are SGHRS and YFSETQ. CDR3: CASSSLWTSRAGELFF. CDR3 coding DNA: TGCGCCAGCAGCTCACTGTGGACTAGCAGGGCCGGGGAGCTGTTTTTT.

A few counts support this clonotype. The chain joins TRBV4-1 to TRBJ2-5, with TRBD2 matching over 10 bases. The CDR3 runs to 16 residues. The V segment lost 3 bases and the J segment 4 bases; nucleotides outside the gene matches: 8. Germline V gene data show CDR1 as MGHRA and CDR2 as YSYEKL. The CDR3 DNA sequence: TGCGCCAGCAGCCACCCCCTAGCGGGAGCTGGAGAGACCCAGTACTTC. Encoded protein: CASSHPLAGAGETQYF.

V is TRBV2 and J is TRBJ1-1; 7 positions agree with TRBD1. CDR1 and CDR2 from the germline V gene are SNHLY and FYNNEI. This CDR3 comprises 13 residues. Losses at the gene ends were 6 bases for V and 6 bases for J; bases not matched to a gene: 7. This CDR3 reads CASREMTGPEAFF. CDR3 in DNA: TGTGCCAGCAGGGAGATGACAGGGCCTGAAGCTTTCTTT.

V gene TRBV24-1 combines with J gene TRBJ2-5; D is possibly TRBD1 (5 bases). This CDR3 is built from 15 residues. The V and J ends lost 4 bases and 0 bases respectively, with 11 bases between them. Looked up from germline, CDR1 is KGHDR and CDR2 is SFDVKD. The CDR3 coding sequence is TGTGCCACCAGTGAACATACAGGTTACCAAGAGACCCAGTACTTC. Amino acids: CATSEHTGYQETQYF.

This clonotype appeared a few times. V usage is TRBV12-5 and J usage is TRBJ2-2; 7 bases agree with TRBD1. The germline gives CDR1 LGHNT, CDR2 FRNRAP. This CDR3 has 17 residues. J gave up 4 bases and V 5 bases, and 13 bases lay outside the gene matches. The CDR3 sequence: CASGLRSRQGVTGELFF. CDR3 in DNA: TGTGCTAGTGGTCTACGGTCTCGACAGGGTGTCACCGGGGAGCTGTTTTTT.

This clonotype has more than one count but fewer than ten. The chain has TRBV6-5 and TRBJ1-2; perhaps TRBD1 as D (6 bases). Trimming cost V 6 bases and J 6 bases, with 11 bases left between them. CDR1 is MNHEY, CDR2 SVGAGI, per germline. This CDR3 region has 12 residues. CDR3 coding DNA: TGTGCCAGCAGGAACTACAGGGATGGCTACACCTTC. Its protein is CASRNYRDGYTF.

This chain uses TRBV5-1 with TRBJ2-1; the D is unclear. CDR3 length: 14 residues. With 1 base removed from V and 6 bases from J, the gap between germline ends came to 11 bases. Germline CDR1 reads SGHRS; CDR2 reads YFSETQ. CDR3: CASSLSADGNEQFF. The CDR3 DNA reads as TGCGCCAGCAGCTTGTCTGCGGATGGCAATGAGCAGTTCTTC.

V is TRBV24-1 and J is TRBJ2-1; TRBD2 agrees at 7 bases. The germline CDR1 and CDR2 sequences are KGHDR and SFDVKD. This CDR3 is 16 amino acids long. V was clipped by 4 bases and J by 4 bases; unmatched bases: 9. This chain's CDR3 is CATSERLASLYNEQFF. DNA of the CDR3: TGTGCCACCAGTGAGCGACTAGCTTCCCTGTACAATGAGCAGTTCTTC.

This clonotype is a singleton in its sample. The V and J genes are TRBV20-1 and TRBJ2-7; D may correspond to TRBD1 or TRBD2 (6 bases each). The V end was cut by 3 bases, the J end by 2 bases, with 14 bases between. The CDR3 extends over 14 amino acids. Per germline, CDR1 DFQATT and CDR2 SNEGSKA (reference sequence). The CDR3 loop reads CSARAGGTPYEQYF. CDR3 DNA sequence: TGCAGTGCTAGGGCTGGCGGGACACCCTACGAGCAGTACTTC.

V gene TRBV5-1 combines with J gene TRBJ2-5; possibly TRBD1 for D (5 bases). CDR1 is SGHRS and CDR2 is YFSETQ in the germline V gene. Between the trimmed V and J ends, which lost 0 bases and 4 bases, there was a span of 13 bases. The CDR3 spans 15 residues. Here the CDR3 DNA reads TGCGCCAGCAGCTTGGTGGGCAGGGTCACAGAGACCCAGTACTTC. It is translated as CASSLVGRVTETQYF.

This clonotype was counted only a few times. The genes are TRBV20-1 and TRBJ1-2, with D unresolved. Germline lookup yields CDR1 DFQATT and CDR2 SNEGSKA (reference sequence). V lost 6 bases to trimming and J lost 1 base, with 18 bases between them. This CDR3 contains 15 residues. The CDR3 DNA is TGCAGTGCCCCCGATAGCGGGCATTTTAACTATGGCTACACCTTC. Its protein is CSAPDSGHFNYGYTF.

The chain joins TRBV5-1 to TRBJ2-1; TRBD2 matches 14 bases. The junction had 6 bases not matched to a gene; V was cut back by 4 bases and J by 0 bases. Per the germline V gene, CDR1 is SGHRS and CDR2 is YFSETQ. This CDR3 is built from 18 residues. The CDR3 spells CASSTSGTSGSSYNEQFF. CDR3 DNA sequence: TGCGCCAGCAGCACTTCCGGGACTAGCGGGAGCTCCTACAATGAGCAGTTCTTC.

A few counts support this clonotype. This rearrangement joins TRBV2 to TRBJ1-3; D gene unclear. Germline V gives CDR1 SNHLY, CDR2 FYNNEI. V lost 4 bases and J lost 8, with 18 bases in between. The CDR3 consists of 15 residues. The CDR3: CASSGRRELADTIYF. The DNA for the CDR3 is TGTGCCAGCAGTGGGAGAAGGGAACTCGCGGACACCATATATTTT.